These 2 T cell receptor beta chains originate from one sample sequenced in a study of shared clonotypes between healthy human individuals. Positive CCR7 selection of CD45RO-negative cells yielded the naive CD8 cells, and terminally differentiated effector memory CD45RA+ cells were excluded. Libraries were prepared by immunoSEQ multiplex PCR; TCRdb keeps only in-frame clonotypes and omits some of them. The data show millions of clones, with roughly 91% seen just once and 1.5% to 2% held by the top ten. The sequencing sample was made of naive CD8+ T cells from PBMCs. The receptors shown here come from a man aged 18 to 30 in good health. Some clones in this sample may be carry-over from other donors' samples.

This clone was detected once. The chain carries TRBV7-9 and TRBJ2-7; tentative D call: TRBD2 (6 bases). Germline lookup yields CDR1 SEHNR and CDR2 FQNEAQ (reference sequence). The CDR3 length is 17 residues. V was shortened by 0 bases and J by 4 bases, with 19 bases between the two germline ends. CDR3 DNA sequence: TGTGCCAGCAGCTTAGCCGCCGGGTCGACTAGTAGGTACGAGCAGTACTTC. Translating gives CASSLAAGSTSRYEQYF. Full variable domain (rest looked up from reference TRBV7-9 and TRBJ2-7): DTGVSQNPRHKITKRGQNVTFRCDPISEHNRLYWYRQTLGQGPEFLTYFQNEAQLEKSRLLSDRFSAERPKGSFSTLEIQRTEQGDSAMYLCASSLAAGSTSRYEQYFGPGTRLTVT.

The chain couples TRBV4-1 to TRBJ1-1; D is unclear. V lost 0 bases and J lost 0, with 11 bases in between. CDR1 is MGHRA and CDR2 is YSYEKL in the germline V gene. This CDR3 has 16 residues. The CDR3, as DNA: TGCGCCAGCAGCCAAGATCCCAGGAGCATGAACACTGAAGCTTTCTTT. Its translation: CASSQDPRSMNTEAFF.